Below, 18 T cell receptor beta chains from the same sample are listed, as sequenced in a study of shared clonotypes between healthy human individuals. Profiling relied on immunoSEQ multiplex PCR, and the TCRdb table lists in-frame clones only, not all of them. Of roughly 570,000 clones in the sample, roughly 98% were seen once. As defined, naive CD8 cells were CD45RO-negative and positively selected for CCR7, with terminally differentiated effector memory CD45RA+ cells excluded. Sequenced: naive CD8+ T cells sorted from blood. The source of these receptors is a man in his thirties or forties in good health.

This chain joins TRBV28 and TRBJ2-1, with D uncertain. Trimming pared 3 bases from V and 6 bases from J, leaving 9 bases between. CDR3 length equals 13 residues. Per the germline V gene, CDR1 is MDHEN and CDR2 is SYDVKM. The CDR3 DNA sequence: TGTGCCAGCAGTTTGGGCCCTTCCAATGAGCAGTTCTTC. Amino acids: CASSLGPSNEQFF.

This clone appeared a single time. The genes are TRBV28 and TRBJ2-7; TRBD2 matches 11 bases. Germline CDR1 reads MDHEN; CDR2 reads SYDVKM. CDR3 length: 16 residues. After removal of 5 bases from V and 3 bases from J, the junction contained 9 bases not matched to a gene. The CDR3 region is CASSPSTGLAVYEQYF. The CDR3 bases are TGTGCCAGCAGTCCAAGCACGGGACTAGCGGTCTACGAGCAGTACTTC.

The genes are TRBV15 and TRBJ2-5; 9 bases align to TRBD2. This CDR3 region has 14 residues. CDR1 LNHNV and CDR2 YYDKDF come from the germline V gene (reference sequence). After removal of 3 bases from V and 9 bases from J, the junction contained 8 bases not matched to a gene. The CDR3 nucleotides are TGTGCCACCAGCAGCCATAGCGGGAGCCACCCCCAGTACTTC. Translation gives CATSSHSGSHPQYF.

The CDR3 bases are TGTGCCAGCTCACCGGGCAGCTATGAGCAGTTCTTC. It codes for CASSPGSYEQFF. The chain uses TRBV18 and TRBJ2-1; D not resolved. Trimming removed 3 bases at V and 8 bases at J, with 8 bases between. Germline V gene lookup returns CDR1 KGHSH and CDR2 LQKENI. This CDR3 has 12 residues.

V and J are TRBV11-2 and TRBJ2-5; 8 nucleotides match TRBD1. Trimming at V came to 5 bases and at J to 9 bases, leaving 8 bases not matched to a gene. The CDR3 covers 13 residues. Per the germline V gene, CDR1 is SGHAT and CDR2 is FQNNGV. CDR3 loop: CASSRDRGWAQYF. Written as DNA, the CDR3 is TGTGCCAGCAGCCGCGACAGGGGATGGGCCCAGTACTTC.

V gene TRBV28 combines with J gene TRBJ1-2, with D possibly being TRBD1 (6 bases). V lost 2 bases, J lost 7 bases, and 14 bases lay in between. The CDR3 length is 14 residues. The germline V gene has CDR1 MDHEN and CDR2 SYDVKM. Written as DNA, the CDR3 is TGTGCCAGCAGTTTAATCGGGGGCTCTGCTGGCTACACCTTC. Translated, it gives CASSLIGGSAGYTF.

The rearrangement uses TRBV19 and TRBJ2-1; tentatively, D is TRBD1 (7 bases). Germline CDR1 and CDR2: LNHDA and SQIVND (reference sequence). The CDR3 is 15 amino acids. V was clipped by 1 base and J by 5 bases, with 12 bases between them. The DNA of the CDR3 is TGTGCCAGTAGTATAGTGGGCGGGACAGACAATGAGCAGTTCTTC. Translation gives CASSIVGGTDNEQFF.

CDR3 region: CATSSRTGAYEQYF. The CDR3 DNA reads as TGTGCCACCAGCTCCCGGACAGGAGCCTACGAGCAGTACTTC. This chain joins TRBV15 and TRBJ2-7, with 7 bases fitting TRBD1. V gave up 5 bases and J gave up 2 bases; unmatched junction bases: 6. Germline-derived CDR1 and CDR2 are LNHNV and YYDKDF (reference sequence). The CDR3 is 14 residues long.

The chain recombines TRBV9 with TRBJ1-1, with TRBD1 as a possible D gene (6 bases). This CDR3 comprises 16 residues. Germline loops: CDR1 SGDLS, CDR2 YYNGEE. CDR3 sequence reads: CASGIPEGDMNTEAFF. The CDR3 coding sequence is TGTGCAAGCGGTATACCGGAGGGGGACATGAACACTGAAGCTTTCTTT.

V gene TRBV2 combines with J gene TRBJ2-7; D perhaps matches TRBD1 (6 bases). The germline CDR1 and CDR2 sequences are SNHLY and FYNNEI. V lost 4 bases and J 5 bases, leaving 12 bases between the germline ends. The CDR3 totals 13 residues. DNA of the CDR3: TGTGCCAGCAGTGGTAGGGGGTACCACGAGCAGTACTTC. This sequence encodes CASSGRGYHEQYF. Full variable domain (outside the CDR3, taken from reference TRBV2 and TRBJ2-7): EPEVTQTPSHQVTQMGQEVILRCVPISNHLYFYWYRQILGQKVEFLVSFYNNEISEKSEIFDDQFSVERPDGSNFTLKIRSTKLEDSAMYFCASSGRGYHEQYFGPGTRLTVT.

The CDR3: CASSRGDRAYGYTF. As DNA, the CDR3 is TGTGCCAGCAGCCGTGGGGACAGGGCCTATGGCTACACCTTC. The rearrangement links TRBV9 to TRBJ1-2, with TRBD1 matching 9 bases. V trimming: 4 bases; J trimming: 4 bases; junction bases outside the gene matches: 5. The CDR3 extends over 14 amino acids. From germline, CDR1 is SGDLS and CDR2 YYNGEE.

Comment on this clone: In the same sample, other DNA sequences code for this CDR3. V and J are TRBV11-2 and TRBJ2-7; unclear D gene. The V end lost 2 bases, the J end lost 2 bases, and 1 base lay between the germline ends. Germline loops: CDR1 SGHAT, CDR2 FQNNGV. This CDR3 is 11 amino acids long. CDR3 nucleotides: TGTGCCAGCAGCTTAACCTACGAGCAGTACTTC. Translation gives CASSLTYEQYF.

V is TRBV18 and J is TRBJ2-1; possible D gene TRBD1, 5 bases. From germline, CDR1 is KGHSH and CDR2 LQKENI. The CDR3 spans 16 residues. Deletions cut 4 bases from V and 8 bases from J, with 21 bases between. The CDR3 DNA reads TGTGCCAGCTCACAAAAGACAGTTCGTTTCCTCGATGAGCAGTTCTTC. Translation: CASSQKTVRFLDEQFF.

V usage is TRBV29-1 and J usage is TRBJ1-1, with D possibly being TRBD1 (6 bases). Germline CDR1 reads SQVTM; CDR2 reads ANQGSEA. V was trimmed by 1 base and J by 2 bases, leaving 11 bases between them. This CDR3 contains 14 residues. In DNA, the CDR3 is TGCAGCGTTGAAGGTGGACAGATCAACACTGAAGCTTTCTTT. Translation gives CSVEGGQINTEAFF.

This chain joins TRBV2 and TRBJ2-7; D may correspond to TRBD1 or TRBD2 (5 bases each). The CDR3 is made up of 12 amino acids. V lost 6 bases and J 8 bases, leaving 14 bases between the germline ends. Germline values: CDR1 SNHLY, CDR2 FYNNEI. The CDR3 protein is CASRGRENKQYF. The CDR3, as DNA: TGTGCCAGCAGGGGACGAGAAAATAAGCAGTACTTC.

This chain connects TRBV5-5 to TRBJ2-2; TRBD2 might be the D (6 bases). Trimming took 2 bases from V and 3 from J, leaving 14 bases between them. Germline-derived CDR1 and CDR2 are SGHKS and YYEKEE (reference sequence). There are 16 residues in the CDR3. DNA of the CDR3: TGTGCCAGCAGCTTTGATCGGGGGATTTACACCGGGGAGCTGTTTTTT. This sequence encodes CASSFDRGIYTGELFF.

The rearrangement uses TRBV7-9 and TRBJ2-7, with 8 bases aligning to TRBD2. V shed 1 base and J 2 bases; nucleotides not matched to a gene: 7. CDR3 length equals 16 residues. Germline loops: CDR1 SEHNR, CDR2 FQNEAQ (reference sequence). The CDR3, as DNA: TGTGCCAGCAGCTTAGTGTCGGGAGGGCCGACCTACGAGCAGTACTTC. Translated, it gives CASSLVSGGPTYEQYF.

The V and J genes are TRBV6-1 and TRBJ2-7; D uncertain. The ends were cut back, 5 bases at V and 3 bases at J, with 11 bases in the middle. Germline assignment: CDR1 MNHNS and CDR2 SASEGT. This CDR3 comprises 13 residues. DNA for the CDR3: TGTGCCAGCAGTCCTAATGGGGTCTACGAGCAGTACTTC. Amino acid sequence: CASSPNGVYEQYF.